This TCR beta chain was captured by sequencing in a study of control samples from healthy donors and cancer patients. Germline-derived CDR1 and CDR2 are SGHDT and YYEEEE. The V end was cut by 4 bases, the J end by 5 bases, with 10 bases between. The CDR3 is made up of 12 amino acids. Assay used: immunoSEQ multiplex PCR; TCRdb lists only in-frame clones, some missing. The sample holds some 220,000 clones, roughly 94% seen once. The TCR sequence derives from a middle-aged man in good health. Source material: blood. J is TRBJ2-7 and V is TRBV5-6; D is possibly TRBD1 (6 bases). CDR3 region: CASSLGAHEQYF. CDR3 in DNA: TGTGCCAGCAGCCTGGGGGCTCACGAGCAGTACTTC.